This T cell receptor (beta chain) appears in the sequencing data of a study of T-cell reconstitution after alpha-beta-depleted transplantation in children. Study-level results: In some patients, recipient T cells and intrathymic progenitors surviving conditioning explained high day-60 diversity. Several hundred rapidly expanded clones from non-depleted graft cells reportedly supplied alpha-beta T cells about two months post-transplant. Newly produced T cells mostly provided counts and TCRbeta diversity after one year, as hyperexpanded clones declined.

CDR3 length: 11 amino acids. Trimming removed 10 bases from V and 3 bases from J, with 8 bases in between. In germline, CDR1 is ENHRY, CDR2 SYGVKD. For TCRbeta, the library was prepared with unique molecular identifiers. TCRdb passed the PCR reads through MiXCR, listing each CDR3 protein once. The table records 500,000 to 600,000 distinct CDR3 sequences, around 27% of them present only once. This clonotype has more than one count but fewer than ten. The target antigen is unknown. The sample here was PBMCs, taken before TCRalphabeta/CD19-depleted stem cell transplant. The receptor comes from a boy under two years old with Wiskott-Aldrich syndrome, due to receive a stem cell transplant. The chain has TRBV10-3 and TRBJ2-3; D might be TRBD1 (5 bases). This CDR3 is CATAGTDTQYF. The CDR3 DNA reads TGTGCCACTGCAGGGACAGATACGCAGTATTTT.